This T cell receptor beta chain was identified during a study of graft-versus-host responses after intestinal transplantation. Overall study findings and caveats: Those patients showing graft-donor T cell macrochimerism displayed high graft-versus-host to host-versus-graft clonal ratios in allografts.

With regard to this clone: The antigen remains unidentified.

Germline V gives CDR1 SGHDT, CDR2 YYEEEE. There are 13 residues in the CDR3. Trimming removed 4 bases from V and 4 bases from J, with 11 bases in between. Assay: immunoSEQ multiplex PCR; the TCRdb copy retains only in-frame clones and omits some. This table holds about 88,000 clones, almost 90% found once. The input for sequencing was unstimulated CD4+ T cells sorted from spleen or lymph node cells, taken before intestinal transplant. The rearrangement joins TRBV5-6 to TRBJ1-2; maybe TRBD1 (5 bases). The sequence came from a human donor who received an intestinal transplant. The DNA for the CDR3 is TGTGCCAGCAGCGCGGGACTCACCTATGGCTACACCTTC. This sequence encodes CASSAGLTYGYTF.